The entry below describes one T cell receptor beta chain. Its specificity is not known. In the same sample, other DNA sequences code for this CDR3. It was with 60 Vbeta and 13 Jbeta primers that the PCR ran. This table comes from immunoSEQ multiplex PCR, and its TCRdb copy is limited to in-frame clones, with some not included. Here the sample spans some 160,000 clones, about 82% being singletons. These data belong to a study of cytomegalovirus exposure and HLA in healthy donors. Whole-study findings and limits: Researchers reported in a later analysis that a missense DCLRE1C variant was tied to TCR beta V- and J-gene trimming. TCR beta V segments were, for the most part, productive about 87% or about 30% of the time in an earlier analysis.

With 2 bases removed from V and 1 base from J, the gap between germline ends came to 5 bases. Germline CDR1 reads MNHEY; CDR2 reads SMNVEV (reference sequence). CDR3 length equals 13 residues. The sample was PBMCs. This clonotype was sampled from a male donor in good health and CMV-seronegative. This chain joins TRBV27 and TRBJ1-1, with D perhaps matching TRBD1 (5 bases). Here the CDR3 DNA reads TGTGCCAGCAGTTTAGGACAGAACACTGAAGCTTTCTTT. This codes for CASSLGQNTEAFF.